Listed below are T cell receptor beta chains from one sample, sequenced in a study of technical replicates of blood from several donors. Assay used: immunoSEQ multiplex PCR; TCRdb lists only in-frame clones, some missing. The sample yields about 85,000 clones, around 94% seen once. Sequenced sample: T cells isolated from PBMCs. These TCRs come from a human donor in good health. Both conserved end residues are part of each CDR3.

j_gene: TRBJ2-1
v_gene: TRBV5-4
CDR3aa: CASSGKQGSEQFF

j_gene: TRBJ2-4
v_gene: TRBV29-1
CDR3aa: CSVILLAKNIQYF

j_gene: TRBJ2-7
v_gene: TRBV25-1
CDR3aa: CASSFHEQYF

j_gene: TRBJ2-7
v_gene: TRBV5-4
CDR3aa: CASSLDRAYEQYF

j_gene: TRBJ2-1
v_gene: TRBV5-1
CDR3aa: CASSRGTSGLNEQFF

j_gene: TRBJ2-1
v_gene: TRBV5-1
CDR3aa: CASSKGLESYNEQFF

j_gene: TRBJ2-7
v_gene: TRBV11-2
CDR3aa: CASSLSNGRVSYEQYF

j_gene: TRBJ2-1
v_gene: TRBV19
CDR3aa: CASSIGPNGGEQFF

j_gene: TRBJ1-1
v_gene: TRBV6-4
CDR3aa: CASSEAERTEAFF

j_gene: TRBJ2-3
v_gene: TRBV2
CDR3aa: CASSERSSSSTDTQYF

j_gene: TRBJ1-2
v_gene: TRBV11-2
CDR3aa: CASSPRTGLGYTF

j_gene: TRBJ2-3
v_gene: TRBV19
CDR3aa: CASSAGFLVWADTQYF

j_gene: TRBJ2-7
v_gene: TRBV10-2
CDR3aa: CASTSGYSYEQYF

j_gene: TRBJ2-7
v_gene: TRBV7-9
CDR3aa: CASSFNPPHTVAGSNEQYF

j_gene: TRBJ1-1
v_gene: TRBV7-3
CDR3aa: CASSLGGTGTEAFF

j_gene: TRBJ2-7
v_gene: TRBV5-5
CDR3aa: CASSLGVGGYEQYF

j_gene: TRBJ2-2
v_gene: TRBV11-2
CDR3aa: CASSRLAANTGELFF

j_gene: TRBJ2-1
v_gene: TRBV11-3
CDR3aa: CASSSGTSDEQFF